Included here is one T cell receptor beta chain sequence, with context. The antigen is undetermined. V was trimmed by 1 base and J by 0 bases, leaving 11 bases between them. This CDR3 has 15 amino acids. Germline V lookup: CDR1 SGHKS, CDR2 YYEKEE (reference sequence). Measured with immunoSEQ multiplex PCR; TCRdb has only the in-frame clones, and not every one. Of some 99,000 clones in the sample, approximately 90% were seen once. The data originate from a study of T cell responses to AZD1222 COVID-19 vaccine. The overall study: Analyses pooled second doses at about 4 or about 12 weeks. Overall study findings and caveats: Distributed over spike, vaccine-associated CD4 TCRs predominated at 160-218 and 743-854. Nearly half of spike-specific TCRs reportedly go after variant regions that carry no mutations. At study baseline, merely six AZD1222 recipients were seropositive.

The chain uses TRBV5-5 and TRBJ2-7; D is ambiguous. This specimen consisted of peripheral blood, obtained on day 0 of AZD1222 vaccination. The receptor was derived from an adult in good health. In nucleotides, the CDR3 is TGTGCCAGCAGCTTGCGTTCCGCATCCTCCTACGAGCAGTACTTC. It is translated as CASSLRSASSYEQYF.